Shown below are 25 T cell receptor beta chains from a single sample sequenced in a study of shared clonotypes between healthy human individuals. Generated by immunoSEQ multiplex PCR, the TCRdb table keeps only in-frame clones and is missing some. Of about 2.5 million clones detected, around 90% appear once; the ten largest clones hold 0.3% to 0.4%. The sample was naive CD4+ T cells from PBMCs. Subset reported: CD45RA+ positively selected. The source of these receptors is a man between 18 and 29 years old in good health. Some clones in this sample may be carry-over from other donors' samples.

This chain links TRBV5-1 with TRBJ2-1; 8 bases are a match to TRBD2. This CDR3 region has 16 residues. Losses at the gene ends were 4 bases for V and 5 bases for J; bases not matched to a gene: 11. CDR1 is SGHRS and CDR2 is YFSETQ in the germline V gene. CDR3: CASSPSTSAYNNEQFF. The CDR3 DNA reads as TGCGCCAGCAGCCCCTCGACTAGCGCGTATAACAATGAGCAGTTCTTC.

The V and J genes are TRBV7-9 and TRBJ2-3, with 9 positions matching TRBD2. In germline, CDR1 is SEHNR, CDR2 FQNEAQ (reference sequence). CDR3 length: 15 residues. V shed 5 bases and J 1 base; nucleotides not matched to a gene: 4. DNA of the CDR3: TGTGCCAGCAGCCCCCGGACTAGCGGCACAGATACGCAGTATTTT. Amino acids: CASSPRTSGTDTQYF.

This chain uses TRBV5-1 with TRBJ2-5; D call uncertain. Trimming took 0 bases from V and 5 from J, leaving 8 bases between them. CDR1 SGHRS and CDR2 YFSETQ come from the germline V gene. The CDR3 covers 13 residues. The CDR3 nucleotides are TGCGCCAGCAGCTTGGCCTTTGGCGAGACCCAGTACTTC. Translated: CASSLAFGETQYF. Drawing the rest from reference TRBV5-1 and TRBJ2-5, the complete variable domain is KAGVTQTPRYLIKTRGQQVTLSCSPISGHRSVSWYQQTPGQGLQFLFEYFSETQRNKGNFPGRFSGRQFSNSRSEMNVSTLELGDSALYLCASSLAFGETQYFGPGTRLLVL.

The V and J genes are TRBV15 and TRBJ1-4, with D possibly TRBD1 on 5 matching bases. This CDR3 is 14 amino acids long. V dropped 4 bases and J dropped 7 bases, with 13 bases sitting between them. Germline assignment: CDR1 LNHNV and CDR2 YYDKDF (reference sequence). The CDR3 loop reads CATSKRAGIEKLFF. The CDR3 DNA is TGTGCCACCAGCAAGCGGGCAGGGATTGAAAAACTGTTTTTT.

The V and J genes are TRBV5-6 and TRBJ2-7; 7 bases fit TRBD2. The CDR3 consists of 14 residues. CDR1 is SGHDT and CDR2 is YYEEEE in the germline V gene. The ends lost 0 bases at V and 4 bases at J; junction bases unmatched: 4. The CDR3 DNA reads TGTGCCAGCAGCTTGGGCGGGAGTTGGTACGAGCAGTACTTC. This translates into CASSLGGSWYEQYF.

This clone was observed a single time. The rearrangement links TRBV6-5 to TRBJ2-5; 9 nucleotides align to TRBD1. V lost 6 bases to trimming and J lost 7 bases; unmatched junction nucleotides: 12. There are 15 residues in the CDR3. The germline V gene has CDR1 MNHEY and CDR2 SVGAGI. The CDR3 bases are TGTGCCAGCAGGGAACAGGGGGCCCCACTGGGGACCCAGTACTTC. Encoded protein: CASREQGAPLGTQYF.

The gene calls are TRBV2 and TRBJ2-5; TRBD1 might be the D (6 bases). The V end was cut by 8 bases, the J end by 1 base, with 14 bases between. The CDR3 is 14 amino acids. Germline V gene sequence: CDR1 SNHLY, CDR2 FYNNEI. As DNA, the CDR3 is TGTGCCAGCGGAAGAGGGGGAGCCCAAGAGACCCAGTACTTC. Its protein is CASGRGGAQETQYF.

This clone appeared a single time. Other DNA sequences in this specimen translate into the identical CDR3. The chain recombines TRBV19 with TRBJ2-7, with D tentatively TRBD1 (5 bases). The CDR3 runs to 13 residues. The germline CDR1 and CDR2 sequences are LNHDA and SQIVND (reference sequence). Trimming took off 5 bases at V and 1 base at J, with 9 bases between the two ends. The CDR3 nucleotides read TGTGCCAGTAGTGAAGACAGATCCTACGAGCAGTACTTC. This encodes CASSEDRSYEQYF.

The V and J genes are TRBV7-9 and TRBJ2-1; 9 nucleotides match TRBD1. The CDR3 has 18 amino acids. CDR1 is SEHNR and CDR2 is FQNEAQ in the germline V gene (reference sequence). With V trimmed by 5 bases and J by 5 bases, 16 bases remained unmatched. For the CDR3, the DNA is TGTGCCAGCAGCCGGGGACAGGGAATCCGAACTCTAAACAATGAGCAGTTCTTC. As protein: CASSRGQGIRTLNNEQFF. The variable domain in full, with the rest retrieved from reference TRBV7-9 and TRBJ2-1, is DTGVSQNPRHKITKRGQNVTFRCDPISEHNRLYWYRQTLGQGPEFLTYFQNEAQLEKSRLLSDRFSAERPKGSFSTLEIQRTEQGDSAMYLCASSRGQGIRTLNNEQFFGPGTRLTVL.

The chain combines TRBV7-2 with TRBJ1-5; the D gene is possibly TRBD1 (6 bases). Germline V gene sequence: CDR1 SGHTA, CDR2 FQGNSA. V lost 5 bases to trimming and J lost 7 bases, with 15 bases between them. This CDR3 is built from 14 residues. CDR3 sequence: CASSDTGMAQPQHF. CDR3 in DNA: TGTGCCAGCAGCGATACAGGGATGGCGCAGCCCCAGCATTTT.

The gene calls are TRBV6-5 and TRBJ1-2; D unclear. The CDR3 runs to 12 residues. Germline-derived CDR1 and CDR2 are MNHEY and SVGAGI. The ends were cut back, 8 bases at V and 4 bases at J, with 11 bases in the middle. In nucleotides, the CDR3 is TGTGCCAGCTTGCATGCCCTCTATGGCTACACCTTC. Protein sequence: CASLHALYGYTF.

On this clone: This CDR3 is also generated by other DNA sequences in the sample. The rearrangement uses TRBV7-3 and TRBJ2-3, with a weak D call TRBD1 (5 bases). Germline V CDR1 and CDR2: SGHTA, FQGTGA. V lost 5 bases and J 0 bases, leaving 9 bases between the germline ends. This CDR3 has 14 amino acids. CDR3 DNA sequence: TGTGCCAGCAGCCTCCAGGGAAGCACAGATACGCAGTATTTT. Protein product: CASSLQGSTDTQYF.

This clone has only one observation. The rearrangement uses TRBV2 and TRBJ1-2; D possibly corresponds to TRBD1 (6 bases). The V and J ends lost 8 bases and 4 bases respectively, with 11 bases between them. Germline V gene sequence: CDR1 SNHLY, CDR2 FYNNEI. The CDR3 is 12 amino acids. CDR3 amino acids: CASAGTSYGYTF. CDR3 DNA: TGTGCCAGCGCCGGGACAAGCTATGGCTACACCTTC.

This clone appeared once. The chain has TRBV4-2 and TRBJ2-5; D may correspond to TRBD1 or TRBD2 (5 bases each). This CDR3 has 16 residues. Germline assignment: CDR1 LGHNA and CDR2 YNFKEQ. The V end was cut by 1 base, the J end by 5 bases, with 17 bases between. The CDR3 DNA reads TGTGCCAGCAGCCAAGCCCGGACTGGGGGTAGGGAGACCCAGTACTTC. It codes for CASSQARTGGRETQYF.

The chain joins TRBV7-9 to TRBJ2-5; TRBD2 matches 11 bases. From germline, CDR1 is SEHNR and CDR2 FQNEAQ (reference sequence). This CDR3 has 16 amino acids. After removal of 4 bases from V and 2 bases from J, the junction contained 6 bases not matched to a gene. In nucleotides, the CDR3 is TGTGCCAGCAGCTCGTATAGACTAGCGGGGCAAGAGACCCAGTACTTC. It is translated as CASSSYRLAGQETQYF.

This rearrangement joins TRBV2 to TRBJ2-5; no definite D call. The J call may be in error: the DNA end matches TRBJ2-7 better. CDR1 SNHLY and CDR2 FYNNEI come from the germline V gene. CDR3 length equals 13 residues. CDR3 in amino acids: CASSADFNYEQYF. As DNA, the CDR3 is TGTGCCAGCAGTGCGGATTTTAATTACGAGCAGTACTTC.

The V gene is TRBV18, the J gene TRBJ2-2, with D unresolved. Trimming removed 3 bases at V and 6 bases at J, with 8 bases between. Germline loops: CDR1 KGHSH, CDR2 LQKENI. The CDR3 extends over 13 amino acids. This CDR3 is CASSPALSGELFF. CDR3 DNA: TGTGCCAGCTCACCCGCGCTGTCCGGGGAGCTGTTTTTT.

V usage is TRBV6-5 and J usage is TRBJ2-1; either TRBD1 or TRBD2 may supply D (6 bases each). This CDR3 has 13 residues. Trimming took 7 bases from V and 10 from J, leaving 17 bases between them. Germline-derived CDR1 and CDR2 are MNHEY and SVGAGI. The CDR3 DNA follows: TGTGCCAGCACCGGGACTGTTCAGGGGGAGCAGTTCTTC. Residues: CASTGTVQGEQFF.

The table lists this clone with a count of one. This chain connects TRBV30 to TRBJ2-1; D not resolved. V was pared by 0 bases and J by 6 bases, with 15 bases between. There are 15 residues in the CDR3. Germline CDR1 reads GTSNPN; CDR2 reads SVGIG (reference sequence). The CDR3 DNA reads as TGTGCCTGGAGTGTAGGGTGGCCGCAGAGCAATGAGCAGTTCTTC. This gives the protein CAWSVGWPQSNEQFF.

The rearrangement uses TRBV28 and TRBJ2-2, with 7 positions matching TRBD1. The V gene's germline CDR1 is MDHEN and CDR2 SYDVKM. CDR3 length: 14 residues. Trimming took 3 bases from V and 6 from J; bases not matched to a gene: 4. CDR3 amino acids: CASSFGQAAGELFF. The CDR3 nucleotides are TGTGCCAGCAGTTTCGGACAGGCGGCCGGGGAGCTGTTTTTT.

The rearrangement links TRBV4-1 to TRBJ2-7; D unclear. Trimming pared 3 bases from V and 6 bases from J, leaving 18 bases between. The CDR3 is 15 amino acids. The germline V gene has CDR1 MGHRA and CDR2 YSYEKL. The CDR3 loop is CASSQTLTPTGEQYF. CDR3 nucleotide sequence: TGCGCCAGCAGCCAGACTTTGACCCCCACGGGCGAGCAGTACTTC.

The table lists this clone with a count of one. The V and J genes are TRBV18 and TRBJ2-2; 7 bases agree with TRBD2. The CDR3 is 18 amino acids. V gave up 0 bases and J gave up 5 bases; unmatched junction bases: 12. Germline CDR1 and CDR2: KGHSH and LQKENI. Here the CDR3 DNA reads TGTGCCAGCTCACCACCCCTCGCAATAGCGGGTGAAACCGGGGAGCTGTTTTTT. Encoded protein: CASSPPLAIAGETGELFF.

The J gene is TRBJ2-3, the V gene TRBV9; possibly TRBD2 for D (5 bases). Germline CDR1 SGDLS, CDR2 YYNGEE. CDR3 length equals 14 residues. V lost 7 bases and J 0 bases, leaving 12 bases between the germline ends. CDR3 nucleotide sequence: TGTGCCAGCGCCTGGACTTCGAGCACAGATACGCAGTATTTT. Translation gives CASAWTSSTDTQYF.

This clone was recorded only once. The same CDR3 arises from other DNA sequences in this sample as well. CDR3 protein: CASSFTGQETQYF. The CDR3 region has the DNA TGCGCCAGCAGCTTCACGGGGCAAGAGACCCAGTACTTC. The chain carries TRBV5-1 and TRBJ2-5, with D possibly TRBD2 on 5 matching bases. Germline V CDR1 and CDR2: SGHRS, YFSETQ. This CDR3 spans 13 amino acids. V was shortened by 2 bases and J by 2 bases, with 7 bases between the two germline ends.

Written as DNA, the CDR3 is TGCGCCAGCAGCTCGGGACAGGGACGCGAGCAGTACTTC. Translated: CASSSGQGREQYF. The chain uses TRBV5-1 and TRBJ2-7, with 9 bases aligning to TRBD1. Germline V gene data show CDR1 as SGHRS and CDR2 as YFSETQ. The CDR3 is made up of 13 amino acids. V dropped 3 bases and J dropped 6; count of bases not matched to a gene: 4.